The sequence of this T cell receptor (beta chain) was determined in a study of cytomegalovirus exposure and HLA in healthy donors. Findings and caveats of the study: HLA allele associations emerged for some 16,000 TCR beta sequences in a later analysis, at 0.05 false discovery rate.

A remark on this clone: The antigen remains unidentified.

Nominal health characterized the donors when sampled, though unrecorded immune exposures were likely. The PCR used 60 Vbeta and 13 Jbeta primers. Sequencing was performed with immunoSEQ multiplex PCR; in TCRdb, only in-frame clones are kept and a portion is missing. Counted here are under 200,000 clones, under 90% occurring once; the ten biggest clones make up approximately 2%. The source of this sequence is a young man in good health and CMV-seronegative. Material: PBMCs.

The CDR3 reads CASISQGPYEQYF. As DNA, the CDR3 is TGTGCCAGCATATCACAGGGGCCCTACGAGCAGTACTTC. J is TRBJ2-7 and V is TRBV2; 7 bases are shared with TRBD1. The ends lost 7 bases at V and 2 bases at J; junction bases unmatched: 5. Germline V lookup: CDR1 SNHLY, CDR2 FYNNEI. The CDR3 runs 13 residues.